This T cell receptor (beta chain) came from a study of T cells in Graves' hyperthyroidism and ophthalmopathy (dated by TCRdb to the late 2010s). Background on the whole study: Peripheral blood was collected at initial diagnosis, before any treatment. After blood sampling, hyperthyroidism patients were treated with methimazole at a starting dose of 30 mg daily, and ophthalmopathy patients were treated with high-dose intravenous methylprednisolone. Prospective prediction of ophthalmopathy was tested in an independent validation cohort of fewer than 20 hyperthyroidism patients and 17 patients who later progressed to ophthalmopathy. TCR Vbeta CDR3 sequencing of approximately 140 peripheral blood samples (over 40 ophthalmopathy, 70 to 85 hyperthyroidism and approximately 17 progressor patients) is reported in the paper. To identify distinguishing TCR V-J signatures, a discovery cohort of about 100 patients was used, comprising fewer than 45 with Graves' ophthalmopathy and around 57 with stable Graves' hyperthyroidism. In about 6 Graves' hyperthyroidism patients, the study also compared T-cell repertoires from thyroid tissue with T-cell repertoires from blood. For training and testing, the 110 or so patients in the discovery cohort were randomly divided in a 7:3 ratio. Findings and caveats that apply to the study as a whole: Most expanded thyroid clonotypes (frequency above 0.001) were also detected in blood, a finding suggesting that blood repertoires may reflect thyroid immune responses. A 13 V-J signature model separated ophthalmopathy from stable hyperthyroidism, with about 90% sensitivity and just under 84% specificity in cross-validation and 80%/75% in testing. No statistical method was used to set the sample size in advance, and investigators knew the group allocation. In validation, progression to ophthalmopathy was predicted by the model with around 71% sensitivity and under 85% specificity, a median of roughly 6 months before onset.

This clonotype was observed many times. It lacks a known antigen. No base quality information exists; no much larger clone differs at one position. The CDR3, cysteine through phenylalanine, is 14 amino acids long. Kept here is only the CDR3 DNA, which spans 42 bases and is read in frame from base 1. From V the trimming removes 1 base and from J it removes 10 bases, while the gene matches leave 7 bases of the junction unaccounted for. The germline V gene yields SNHLY for CDR1 and FYNNEI for CDR2. The TCR beta CDR3 regions were amplified from RNA transcripts. A first-round RT-PCR of the TCR CDR3 used the HTBI primer set with the Qiagen OneStep RT-PCR kit. The libraries were constructed in a second round of multiplex PCR and then size-selected and purified. Libraries were sequenced paired-end with 100 bp reads on an Illumina HiSeq2000. As for the authors' bioinformatics: SOAPnuke was used to process the raw data, removing reads that contained adapters or uncalled bases, had a mean Phred below 15, or lacked an exact match to the constant primer or identifier. High-quality paired reads were merged using COPE v1.2.5, and each unique nucleotide sequence was defined as a clonotype. MiTCR v1.1 was used to align the clonotypes against IMGT TRBV, TRBD and TRBJ reference segments. The analysis was restricted to V-J combinations with a frequency above 0.0001, which together covered 99% to 99.2% of the repertoires. A TCS score was defined as the ratio of F50 (clonal expansion) to E x V (chaos), with BLOSUM62-based TCRdist applied between CDR3 peptides within each V-J. Welch's t-statistics and random forest reduced around 520 V-J features to some 14, which were used in a naive Bayes classifier (R e1071). TCRdb reanalyzed the raw reads on its own, using fastp at Q25 for trimming and MiXCR for clone calling, and kept in-frame beta chains. CDR3 protein sequences are deduplicated, and each keeps its most common genes and DNA. These V and J calls originate from TCRdb's pipeline instead of the authors' own analysis. Here the sample has around 420,000 distinct CDR3 sequences; roughly 14% occur a single time. Around an eighth of the sample comes from the top ten.

Stable Graves' hyperthyroidism was defined as the absence of progression to ophthalmopathy over 18 months of follow-up. Hyperthyroidism patients were aged 18 to 65 years and newly diagnosed, with disease duration of less than 2 months. Exclusion was applied to patients with uncontrolled infections, other autoimmune diseases, pregnancy or lactation. Clinical symptoms, serum thyroxine and TRAb, thyroid ultrasound, and orbital computed tomography formed the basis for the diagnoses. PBMCs were separated from roughly 9.6 ml of fresh peripheral blood using Ficoll-Paque density gradient centrifugation. Trizol reagent was used to extract total RNA, and RNA quality was then checked on an Agilent 2100 Bioanalyzer.

Material: blood. The chain uses TRBV2 and TRBJ2-3, with TRBD2 identical over 8 junction bases. The source of this sequence is a woman under 30 with Graves' hyperthyroidism. This receptor has the CDR3 CASSEVGSGKAQYF. The nucleotides are TGTGCCAGCAGTGAAGTCGGTAGCGGGAAAGCGCAGTATTTT.